A selection of T cell receptor beta chains follows, all from one sample in a study of blood T cell repertoires in COVID-19. Data came from immunoSEQ multiplex PCR; TCRdb stores just in-frame clones and leaves some out. The table includes 150,000 to 200,000 clones, 85% detected once. Source material: PBMCs or T cells enriched from blood (not recorded which). These receptors came from a man between 40 and 49 years old who had recovered from COVID-19. CDR3s include the opening cysteine and the closing phenylalanine or tryptophan. Each record gives: D gene, V gene, clone size, J gene, CDR3 DNA, CDR3 protein. A D gene is named only where the DNA matches it firmly. Not all rows give a size; the values are once, few, many and, for expanded clones, a class.

D gene: .; V gene: TRBV18; clone size: .; J gene: TRBJ1-1; CDR3 DNA: TGTGCCAGCTCCCTCAGTGCCATGAACGCTGAAGCTTTCTTT; CDR3 protein: CASSLSAMNAEAFF
D gene: TRBD2; V gene: TRBV28; clone size: .; J gene: TRBJ2-7; CDR3 DNA: TGTGCCAGCAGTTCCGGGACTAGCGGGAGTGTACGGCAGTACTTC; CDR3 protein: CASSSGTSGSVRQYF
D gene: TRBD1; V gene: TRBV19; clone size: .; J gene: TRBJ1-1; CDR3 DNA: TGTGCCAGTAGTCTTTCGGGACAGGGGAACACTGAAGCTTTCTTT; CDR3 protein: CASSLSGQGNTEAFF
D gene: TRBD2; V gene: TRBV6-1; clone size: .; J gene: TRBJ2-7; CDR3 DNA: TGTGCCAGCAGTGAGACTAGCGGGGGGGCCTACGAGCAGTACTTC; CDR3 protein: CASSETSGGAYEQYF
D gene: TRBD1; V gene: TRBV6-1; clone size: .; J gene: TRBJ2-7; CDR3 DNA: TGTGCCAGCAGTGAAGTGGAGACAGGGTTCTACGAGCAGTACTTC; CDR3 protein: CASSEVETGFYEQYF
D gene: TRBD2; V gene: TRBV3-1/TRBV3-2; clone size: .; J gene: TRBJ2-3; CDR3 DNA: TGTGCCAGCAGCCAAGGCTCGACTAGCGGGAGGGTCACAGATACGCAGTATTTT; CDR3 protein: CASSQGSTSGRVTDTQYF
D gene: TRBD1; V gene: TRBV11-2; clone size: .; J gene: TRBJ1-1; CDR3 DNA: TGTGCCAGCAGCGCGGACAGGGCTGAAGCTTTCTTT; CDR3 protein: CASSADRAEAFF
D gene: .; V gene: TRBV27; clone size: .; J gene: TRBJ2-7; CDR3 DNA: TGTGCCAGCAGTTTAAGGGGTCTTATGTGGGAGCAGTACTTC; CDR3 protein: CASSLRGLMWEQYF
D gene: TRBD1; V gene: TRBV12-3/TRBV12-4; clone size: .; J gene: TRBJ2-7; CDR3 DNA: TGTGCCAGCAGTCTACGACAGGGGTACGAGCAGTACTTC; CDR3 protein: CASSLRQGYEQYF
D gene: TRBD1; V gene: TRBV5-1; clone size: once; J gene: TRBJ1-2; CDR3 DNA: TGCGCCAGCAGCGCCAACCGACAGGGGGTGGCCTATGGCTACACCTTC; CDR3 protein: CASSANRQGVAYGYTF
D gene: .; V gene: TRBV12-3/TRBV12-4; clone size: .; J gene: TRBJ2-1; CDR3 DNA: TGTGCCAGCAGTCCCCCGGGACTCAATGAGCAGTTCTTC; CDR3 protein: CASSPPGLNEQFF
D gene: TRBD1; V gene: TRBV9; clone size: .; J gene: TRBJ2-1; CDR3 DNA: TGTGCCAGCTCCGGGACAGGGGGGAATGAGCAGTTCTTC; CDR3 protein: CASSGTGGNEQFF
D gene: .; V gene: TRBV30; clone size: .; J gene: TRBJ1-1; CDR3 DNA: TGTGCCTGGAGTGCGGCGGGGTTCTCTGAAGCTTTCTTT; CDR3 protein: CAWSAAGFSEAFF
D gene: TRBD1; V gene: TRBV27; clone size: .; J gene: TRBJ2-2; CDR3 DNA: TGTGCCAGCAGTTTAGGACAGGGAATCGCCGGGGAGCTGTTTTTT; CDR3 protein: CASSLGQGIAGELFF
D gene: TRBD1; V gene: TRBV7-6; clone size: few; J gene: TRBJ2-2; CDR3 DNA: TGTGCCAGCAGCTCCGGACAGGGGGTTGACACCGGGGAGCTGTTTTTT; CDR3 protein: CASSSGQGVDTGELFF
D gene: .; V gene: TRBV19; clone size: .; J gene: TRBJ1-1; CDR3 DNA: TGTGCCAGCCTCCGGGACAATAGGAACACTGAAGCTTTCTTT; CDR3 protein: CASLRDNRNTEAFF
D gene: TRBD1; V gene: TRBV4-1; clone size: .; J gene: TRBJ1-2; CDR3 DNA: TGCGCCAGCAGCCAACCTCAGGGGGCTGGGGGCTACACCTTC; CDR3 protein: CASSQPQGAGGYTF
D gene: TRBD1; V gene: TRBV11-3; clone size: .; J gene: TRBJ2-7; CDR3 DNA: TGTGCCAGCAGCTTCACAGGGGGCTACGAGCAGTACTTC; CDR3 protein: CASSFTGGYEQYF
D gene: .; V gene: TRBV18; clone size: once; J gene: TRBJ1-1; CDR3 DNA: TGTGCCAGCTCCGAGATGCAGGGGGAAGCTTTCTTT; CDR3 protein: CASSEMQGEAFF
D gene: .; V gene: TRBV21-1; clone size: .; J gene: TRBJ2-7; CDR3 DNA: TGTGCCAGCAGCAAAGGTTGTAGCGGGGTGATCGACGAGCAGTACTTC; CDR3 protein: CASSKGCSGVIDEQYF
D gene: TRBD1; V gene: TRBV6-5; clone size: .; J gene: TRBJ1-6; CDR3 DNA: TGTGCCAGCAGTTTATCGGACAGGGCTTATAATTCACCCCTCCACTTT; CDR3 protein: CASSLSDRAYNSPLHF
D gene: TRBD1; V gene: TRBV5-6; clone size: .; J gene: TRBJ1-2; CDR3 DNA: TGTGCCAGCAGCTTGCCAACAGGGGATGGCTACACCTTC; CDR3 protein: CASSLPTGDGYTF
D gene: TRBD1; V gene: TRBV27; clone size: once; J gene: TRBJ1-2; CDR3 DNA: TGTGCCAGCGGATTAGACAGGGGGCACTGGTATGGCTACACCTTC; CDR3 protein: CASGLDRGHWYGYTF
D gene: .; V gene: TRBV27; clone size: .; J gene: TRBJ2-1; CDR3 DNA: TGTGCCAGCAGGGCGGGGATTTACAATGAGCAGTTCTTC; CDR3 protein: CASRAGIYNEQFF
D gene: TRBD1; V gene: TRBV7-8; clone size: .; J gene: TRBJ2-2; CDR3 DNA: TGTGCCAGCAGCTTAGTGGGGACAGCGATCACCGGGGAGCTGTTTTTT; CDR3 protein: CASSLVGTAITGELFF
D gene: .; V gene: TRBV12-3/TRBV12-4; clone size: few; J gene: TRBJ2-2; CDR3 DNA: TGTGCCAGCAGTCGACTAGAAGCTGGGGAGCTGTTTTTT; CDR3 protein: CASSRLEAGELFF